This T cell receptor beta chain was profiled in a study of blood T cell repertoires in COVID-19. Study context: Specimens from acute and convalescent COVID-19 originated in the United States, Italy and Spain. T cells, B-cell-depleted T cells, or PBMCs supplied cDNA or gDNA.

Study processing details: How many nucleated cells were present was estimated from reference gene primer amplification. Sequencing used immunoSEQ multiplex PCR; TCRdb keeps in-frame clones, though not all of them. V and J calls and clone size are as listed in that table; D and trimming were resolved from the DNA. The sample has more than 50,000 clones; about 70% are singletons. V trimming: 1 base; J trimming: 5 bases; junction bases outside the gene matches: 5. The germline gives CDR1 LNHNV, CDR2 YYDKDF (reference sequence). The CDR3 is 15 residues long. This clone appeared a few times. Sequencing was performed on peripheral blood. This TCR came from a woman older than 75 with acute or convalescent COVID-19. The chain uses TRBV15 and TRBJ2-1; TRBD1 matches at 7 bases. CDR3 sequence reads: CATSRGDSLNNEQFF. For the CDR3, the DNA is TGTGCCACCAGCAGAGGGGACAGTCTAAACAATGAGCAGTTCTTC.